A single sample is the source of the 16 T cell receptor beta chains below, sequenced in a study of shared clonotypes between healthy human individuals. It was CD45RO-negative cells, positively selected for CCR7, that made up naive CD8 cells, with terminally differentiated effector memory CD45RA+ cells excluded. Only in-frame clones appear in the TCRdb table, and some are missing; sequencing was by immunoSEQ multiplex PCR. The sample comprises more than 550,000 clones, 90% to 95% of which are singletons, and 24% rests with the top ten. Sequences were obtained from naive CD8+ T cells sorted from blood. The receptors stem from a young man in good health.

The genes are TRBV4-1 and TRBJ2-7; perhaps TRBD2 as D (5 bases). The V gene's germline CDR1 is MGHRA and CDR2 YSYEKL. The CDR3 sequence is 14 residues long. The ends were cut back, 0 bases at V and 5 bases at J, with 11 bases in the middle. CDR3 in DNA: TGCGCCAGCAGCCAAGAGTTGCGGGTGGACGAGCAGTACTTC. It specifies CASSQELRVDEQYF.

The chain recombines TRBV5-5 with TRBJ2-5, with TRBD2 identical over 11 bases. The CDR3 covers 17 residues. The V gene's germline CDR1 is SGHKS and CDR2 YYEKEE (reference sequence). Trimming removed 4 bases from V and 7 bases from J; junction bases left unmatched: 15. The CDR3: CASSPAGTSGPRGTQYF. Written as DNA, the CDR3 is TGTGCCAGCAGCCCGGCCGGGACTAGCGGACCCCGGGGGACCCAGTACTTC.

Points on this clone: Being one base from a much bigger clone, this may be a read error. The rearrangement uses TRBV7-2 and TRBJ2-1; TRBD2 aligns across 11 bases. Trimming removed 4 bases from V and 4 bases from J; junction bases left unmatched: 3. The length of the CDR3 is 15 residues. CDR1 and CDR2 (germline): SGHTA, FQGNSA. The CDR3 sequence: CASSSTSGSYNEQFF. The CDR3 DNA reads TGTGCCAGCAGCTCAACTAGCGGGAGTTACAATGAGCAGTTCTTC.

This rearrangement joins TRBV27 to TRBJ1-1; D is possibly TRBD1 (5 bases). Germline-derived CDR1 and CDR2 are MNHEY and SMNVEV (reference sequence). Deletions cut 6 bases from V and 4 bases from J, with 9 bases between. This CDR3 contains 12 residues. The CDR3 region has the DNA TGTGCCAGCAGGGCAGGGAGCACTGAAGCTTTCTTT. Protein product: CASRAGSTEAFF.

The CDR3 DNA sequence: TGTGCCAGCAGTTTCCCCTTTTATAGCGGCAGGGAGGATTCACCCCTCCACTTT. Protein product: CASSFPFYSGREDSPLHF. This chain connects TRBV28 to TRBJ1-6; D possibly corresponds to TRBD1 (5 bases). The CDR3 sequence is 18 residues long. Germline CDR1 is MDHEN and CDR2 is SYDVKM. Trimming cost V 3 bases and J 8 bases, with 23 bases left between them.

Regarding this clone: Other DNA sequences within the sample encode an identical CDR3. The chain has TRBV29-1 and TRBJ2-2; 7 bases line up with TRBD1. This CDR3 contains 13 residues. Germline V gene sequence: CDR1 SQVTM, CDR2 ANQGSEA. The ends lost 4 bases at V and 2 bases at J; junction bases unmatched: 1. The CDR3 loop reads CSVGQGNTGELFF. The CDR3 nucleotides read TGCAGCGTTGGACAGGGAAACACCGGGGAGCTGTTTTTT.

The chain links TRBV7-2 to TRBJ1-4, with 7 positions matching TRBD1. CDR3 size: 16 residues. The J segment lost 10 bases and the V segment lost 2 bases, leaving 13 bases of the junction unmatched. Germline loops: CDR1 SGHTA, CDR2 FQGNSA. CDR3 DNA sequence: TGTGCCAGCAGCTTAACCGAACCCGGACAGGCGGGAAAACTGTTTTTT. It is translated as CASSLTEPGQAGKLFF.

CDR3 DNA sequence: TGTGCCAGCAGTTTAGGTGGAGACCGCTACGAGCAGTACTTC. Translating gives CASSLGGDRYEQYF. The chain employs TRBV27 and TRBJ2-7; no clear D. The CDR3 is made up of 14 amino acids. Germline CDR1 reads MNHEY; CDR2 reads SMNVEV (reference sequence). V lost 2 bases to trimming and J lost 3 bases, with 11 bases between them.

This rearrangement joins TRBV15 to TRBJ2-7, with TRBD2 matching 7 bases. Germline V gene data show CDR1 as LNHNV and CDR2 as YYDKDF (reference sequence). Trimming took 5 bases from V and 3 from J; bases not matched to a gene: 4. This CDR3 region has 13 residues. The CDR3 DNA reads TGTGCCACCAGCCCCCGGGACTACTACGAGCAGTACTTC. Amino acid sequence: CATSPRDYYEQYF.

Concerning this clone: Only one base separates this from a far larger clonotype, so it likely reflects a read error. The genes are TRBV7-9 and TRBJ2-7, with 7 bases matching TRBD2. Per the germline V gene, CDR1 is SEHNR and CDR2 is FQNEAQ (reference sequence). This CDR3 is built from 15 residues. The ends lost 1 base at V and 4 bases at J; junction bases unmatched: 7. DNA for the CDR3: TGTGCCAGCAGCTTAGAGGCGGGAGTAGGGTACGAGCAGTACTTC. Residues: CASSLEAGVGYEQYF.

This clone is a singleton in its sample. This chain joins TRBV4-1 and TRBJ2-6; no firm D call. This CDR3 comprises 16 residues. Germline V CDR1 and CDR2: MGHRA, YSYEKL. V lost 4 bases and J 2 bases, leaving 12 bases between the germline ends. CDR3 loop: CASSPLGRAGANVLTF. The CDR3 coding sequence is TGCGCCAGCAGCCCCCTCGGCCGGGCTGGGGCCAACGTCCTGACTTTC.

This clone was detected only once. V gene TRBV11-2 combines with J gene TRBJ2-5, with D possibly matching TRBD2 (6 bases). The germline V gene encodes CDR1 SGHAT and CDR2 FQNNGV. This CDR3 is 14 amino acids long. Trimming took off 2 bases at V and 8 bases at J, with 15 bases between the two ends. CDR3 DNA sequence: TGTGCCAGCAGCTTAAATTGGAGGGGCGAAACCCAGTACTTC. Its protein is CASSLNWRGETQYF.

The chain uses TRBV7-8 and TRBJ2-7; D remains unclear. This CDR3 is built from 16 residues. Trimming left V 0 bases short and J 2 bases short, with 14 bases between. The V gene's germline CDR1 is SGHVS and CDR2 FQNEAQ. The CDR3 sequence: CASSLARDFRTYEQYF. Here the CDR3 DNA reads TGTGCCAGCAGCTTAGCGCGTGACTTTCGAACCTACGAGCAGTACTTC.

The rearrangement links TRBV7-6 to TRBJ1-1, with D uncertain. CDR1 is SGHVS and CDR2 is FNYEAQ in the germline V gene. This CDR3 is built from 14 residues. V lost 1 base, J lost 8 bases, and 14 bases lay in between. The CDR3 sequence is CASSLVMVNEEAFF. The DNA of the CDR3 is TGTGCCAGCAGCTTAGTTATGGTAAATGAAGAAGCTTTCTTT.

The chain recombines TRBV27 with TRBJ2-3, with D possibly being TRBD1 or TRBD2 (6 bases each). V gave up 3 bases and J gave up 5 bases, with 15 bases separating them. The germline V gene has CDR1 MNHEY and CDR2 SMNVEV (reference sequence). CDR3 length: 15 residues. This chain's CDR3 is CASSLDPGEEDTQYF. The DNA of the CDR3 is TGTGCCAGCAGTTTGGACCCAGGGGAGGAAGATACGCAGTATTTT.

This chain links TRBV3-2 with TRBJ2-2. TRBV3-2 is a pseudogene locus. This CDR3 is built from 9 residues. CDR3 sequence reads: CASSPRVFF. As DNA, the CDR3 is TGTGCCAGCAGCCCACGTGTGTTTTTT.